The entry below describes one T cell receptor (beta chain). TCRdb's copy holds only in-frame clones and misses some; the assay was immunoSEQ multiplex PCR. The data contain about 270,000 clones, 81% of them seen just once; the ten biggest clones take up roughly 2.9%. This specimen belongs to a study of blood T cell repertoires in COVID-19. Across the whole study: Some COVID-19 samples were acute and others convalescent; all came from the United States, Italy and Spain. Sources were T cells, B-cell-depleted T cells, or PBMCs; the material itself was cDNA or gDNA.

The CDR3 runs 14 residues. V lost 5 bases, J lost 4 bases, and 6 bases stayed unmatched. Germline V gene sequence: CDR1 PRHDT, CDR2 FYEKMQ (reference sequence). Sample: peripheral blood. The chain combines TRBV13 with TRBJ1-1, with 8 bases that match TRBD1. The clonotype comes from a woman aged 55-70 years with active or convalescent COVID-19. In nucleotides, the CDR3 is TGTGCCAGCAGCCTCCAGGGGGCTGGCACTGAAGCTTTCTTT. Amino acid sequence: CASSLQGAGTEAFF.